Below are 32 T cell receptor beta chains sequenced from a single sample in a study of T cell repertoires in cytomegalovirus infection. One entry per CDR3 protein, called by TCRdb with MiXCR from the reads. The repertoire holds hundreds of thousands of distinct CDR3 sequences, with roughly 9.3% as singletons. Sequenced sample: PBMCs. Every receptor here comes from a human donor in good health (CMV status not recorded). Some clones in this sample may be carry-over from other donors' samples.

This clonotype appeared a few times. V is TRBV28 and J is TRBJ2-7; TRBD1 matches at 7 bases. The CDR3 sequence is 14 residues long. CDR1 MDHEN and CDR2 SYDVKM come from the germline V gene. After removal of 8 bases from V and 4 bases from J, the junction contained 11 bases not matched to a gene. CDR3: CASLFIRQGYEQYV. CDR3 nucleotides: TGTGCCAGCTTATTTATACGACAGGGTTACGAGCAGTACGTC.

In its sample, this clonotype was seen a few times. The V call is TRBV20-1, the J call TRBJ1-2; D possibly corresponds to TRBD1 (5 bases). V lost 6 bases, J lost 2 bases, and 10 bases lay in between. The CDR3 is 12 residues long. Germline values: CDR1 DFQATT, CDR2 SNEGSKA (reference sequence). CDR3 DNA: TGCAGTGCCCTGCGGGACAACTATGGCTACACCTTC. Residues: CSALRDNYGYTF.

There are many counts of this clonotype. One end of the junction varies from germline; a read error may be responsible. The V and J genes are TRBV5-1 and TRBJ2-3, with 12 nucleotides matching TRBD2. The CDR3 sequence is 16 residues long. Germline V lookup: CDR1 SGHRS, CDR2 YFSETQ. The CDR3, as DNA: TGTGCCAGCAGCCGCGGACTAGCGGGGAGCACAGATACGCAGTATTTT. Its protein is CASSRGLAGSTDTQYF.

This clonotype was seen at least ten times. V is TRBV6-1 and J is TRBJ1-2, with D hard to call. Trimming removed 6 bases from V and 5 bases from J, with 10 bases in between. Germline V gives CDR1 MNHNS, CDR2 SASEGT. This CDR3 spans 12 amino acids. In nucleotides, the CDR3 is TGTGCCAGCAGACAGCTCAATTATGGCTACACCTTC. This translates into CASRQLNYGYTF.

The table lists this clonotype with many counts. The gene calls are TRBV10-3 and TRBJ1-6; D is unclear. Germline CDR1 reads ENHRY; CDR2 reads SYGVKD. This CDR3 is built from 14 residues. Trimming took 8 bases from V and 1 from J, leaving 9 bases between them. The CDR3 DNA sequence: TGTGCCATCGGGGAACGGTCCTATAATTCACCCCTCCACTTT. It codes for CAIGERSYNSPLHF.

The sample holds many counts of this clonotype. V usage is TRBV28 and J usage is TRBJ1-4, with TRBD1 identical over 12 bases. The CDR3 totals 14 residues. With 5 bases clipped from V and 8 bases from J, the junction kept 3 bases outside the gene matches. Germline assignment: CDR1 MDHEN and CDR2 SYDVKM. The DNA of the CDR3 is TGTGCCAGCAGTCTGGGACAGGGGGCAGAAAAACTGTTTTTT. Amino acids: CASSLGQGAEKLFF. Full variable domain (missing parts from reference TRBV28 and TRBJ1-4): DVKVTQSSRYLVKRTGEKVFLECVQDMDHENMFWYRQDPGLGLRLIYFSYDVKMKEKGDIPEGYSVSREKKERFSLILESASTNQTSMYLCASSLGQGAEKLFFGSGTQLSVL.

In its sample, this clonotype was seen many times. This chain uses TRBV20-1 with TRBJ2-3; 7 bases fit TRBD2. CDR1 is DFQATT, CDR2 SNEGSKA, per germline (reference sequence). Trimming cost V 5 bases and J 0 bases; bases outside gene matches: 5. The CDR3 has 14 amino acids. CDR3 coding DNA: TGCAGTGCTGGTATTAGCGGGAGCACAGATACGCAGTATTTT. Amino acid sequence: CSAGISGSTDTQYF.

The CDR3 nucleotides read TGTGCCAGCAGCCAAGACGATGGTGAGCAGTTCTTC. Translation gives CASSQDDGEQFF. This chain uses TRBV3-1 with TRBJ2-1; no clear D. The CDR3 consists of 12 residues. CDR1 is LGHDT and CDR2 is YNNKEL in the germline V gene (reference sequence). V was cut by 0 bases and J by 9 bases, with 6 bases left in between.

This clonotype was counted only a few times. V gene TRBV20-1 combines with J gene TRBJ1-1; a weak D match, TRBD1 (5 bases). Germline values: CDR1 DFQATT, CDR2 SNEGSKA (reference sequence). The CDR3 covers 13 residues. The CDR3 region is CSPSGTVNTEAFF. CDR3 in DNA: TGCAGCCCGTCCGGGACGGTGAACACTGAAGCTTTCTTT.

This clonotype was picked up many times. V is TRBV25-1 and J is TRBJ2-7, with a weak D call TRBD1 (6 bases). This CDR3 region has 16 residues. Germline V gives CDR1 MGHDK, CDR2 SYGVNS. V lost 2 bases, J lost 4 bases, and 18 bases lay in between. The CDR3 loop is CASSEGIQGPSYEQYF. In DNA, the CDR3 is TGTGCCAGCAGTGAAGGTATACAGGGACCCTCTTACGAGCAGTACTTC.

This clonotype occurred a few times. J is TRBJ2-1 and V is TRBV20-1; a possible D gene is TRBD1 (6 bases). Germline CDR1 is DFQATT and CDR2 is SNEGSKA (reference sequence). The CDR3 runs to 13 residues. Trimming cost V 0 bases and J 15 bases, with 18 bases left between them. CDR3 amino acids: CSARESATPRGFF. In DNA form, the CDR3 reads TGCAGTGCTAGAGAAAGCGCTACTCCCAGGGGGTTCTTC.

This clonotype showed up just a few times. This chain connects TRBV20-1 to TRBJ2-3, with no clear D. Trimming cost V 3 bases and J 2 bases, with 12 bases left between them. Germline V gene data show CDR1 as DFQATT and CDR2 as SNEGSKA (reference sequence). The CDR3 spans 14 residues. The CDR3 bases are TGCAGTGCTAGGGCCAGTTTTTTCACAGATACGCAGTATTTT. Protein: CSARASFFTDTQYF.

This clonotype has only a few counts. The rearrangement uses TRBV29-1 and TRBJ2-1; D possibly corresponds to TRBD2 (6 bases). Germline CDR1 reads SQVTM; CDR2 reads ANQGSEA. The CDR3 is made up of 13 amino acids. Trimming left V 4 bases short and J 4 bases short, with 11 bases between. The CDR3 region is CSVAHSGYNEQFF. In nucleotides, the CDR3 is TGCAGCGTTGCTCATAGCGGTTACAATGAGCAGTTCTTC.

This clonotype was recorded at least ten times. The J gene is TRBJ1-5, the V gene TRBV7-3, with D possibly TRBD1 on 6 matching bases. Per germline, CDR1 SGHTA and CDR2 FQGTGA. The V gene lost 5 bases and the J gene lost 6 bases, with 14 bases spanning the gap. CDR3 length: 14 residues. The CDR3 spells CASSEGGRLQPQHF. The CDR3 bases are TGTGCCAGCAGCGAAGGGGGTAGACTTCAGCCCCAGCATTTT.

This clonotype has a count of ten or more. The V gene is TRBV10-3, the J gene TRBJ2-1; TRBD1 matches 8 bases. V trimming: 5 bases; J trimming: 5 bases; junction bases outside the gene matches: 8. CDR3 size: 15 residues. Per germline, CDR1 ENHRY and CDR2 SYGVKD. The chain's CDR3 is CAISRKQGVNNEQFF. CDR3 in DNA: TGTGCCATCAGTCGGAAACAGGGGGTCAACAATGAGCAGTTCTTC.

Many counts were recorded for this clonotype. This chain joins TRBV12-3 or TRBV12-4 and TRBJ1-2; D is possibly TRBD1 (6 bases). The CDR3 runs to 15 residues. Deletions cut 5 bases from V and 8 bases from J, with 21 bases between. The CDR3 region is CASSPITTGSGGYTF. The DNA of the CDR3 is TGTGCCAGCAGTCCAATTACCACAGGGTCGGGAGGCTACACCTTC.

This clonotype was counted ten times or more. CDR3 region: CSVEDRREAYGYTF. The CDR3 DNA is TGCAGCGTTGAAGATCGGCGGGAGGCGTATGGCTACACCTTC. The chain is built from TRBV29-1 and TRBJ1-2; no definite D call. Germline V CDR1 and CDR2: SQVTM, ANQGSEA. The CDR3 length is 14 residues. Trimming took off 0 bases at V and 5 bases at J, with 13 bases between the two ends.

This clonotype was counted many times. The rearrangement joins TRBV20-1 to TRBJ1-6; D perhaps matches TRBD1 (6 bases). The CDR3 is 17 residues long. The V gene lost 0 bases and the J gene lost 3 bases, with 15 bases spanning the gap. Germline CDR1 DFQATT, CDR2 SNEGSKA (reference sequence). In nucleotides, the CDR3 is TGCAGTGCTAGAGATGGAGGGGGAGGGGGCTATAATTCACCCCTCCACTTT. Protein product: CSARDGGGGGYNSPLHF.

Ten or more counts support this clonotype. This chain uses TRBV27 with TRBJ2-6; D may be TRBD1 (5 bases). The germline CDR1 and CDR2 sequences are MNHEY and SMNVEV (reference sequence). The CDR3 sequence is 15 residues long. Trimming removed 4 bases at V and 1 base at J, with 8 bases between. DNA for the CDR3: TGTGCCAGCAGTTCTCAGGGTTCTGGGGCCAACGTCCTGACTTTC. This translates into CASSSQGSGANVLTF.

The chain recombines TRBV13 with TRBJ2-3; D uncertain. This CDR3 has 11 residues. The V end lost 0 bases, the J end lost 12 bases, and 7 bases lay between the germline ends. CDR1 PRHDT and CDR2 FYEKMQ come from the germline V gene (reference sequence). The CDR3 loop reads CASSLGKAQYF. DNA of the CDR3: TGTGCCAGCAGCTTAGGGAAAGCCCAGTATTTT.

The table lists this clonotype with many counts. J is TRBJ1-6 and V is TRBV23-1; D may be TRBD1 (5 bases). Being an ORF, TRBV23-1 has a function that is uncertain. The CDR3 extends over 19 amino acids. Trimming removed 4 bases at V and 5 bases at J, with 24 bases between. CDR3 amino acids: CASSPEGLLILGDNSPLHF. The CDR3 bases are TGCGCCAGCAGTCCGGAGGGACTTCTTATCCTAGGAGATAATTCACCCCTCCACTTT.

This clonotype was counted at least ten times. This chain joins TRBV4-1 and TRBJ2-2; no firm D call. This CDR3 contains 15 residues. Germline values: CDR1 MGHRA, CDR2 YSYEKL. Between the trimmed V and J ends, which lost 4 bases and 4 bases, there was a span of 13 bases. Written as DNA, the CDR3 is TGCGCCAGCAGCCCCTCCTTCGCTGGCACCGGGGAGCTGTTTTTT. As protein: CASSPSFAGTGELFF.

This clonotype was counted many times. The genes are TRBV7-2 and TRBJ1-2; 7 bases agree with TRBD1. Germline V gives CDR1 SGHTA, CDR2 FQGNSA. V was pared by 4 bases and J by 8 bases, with 7 bases of the junction left unmatched. The CDR3 sequence is 13 residues long. The CDR3 protein is CASSSDRVGGYTF. The CDR3 nucleotides are TGTGCCAGCAGCTCCGACAGGGTCGGGGGCTACACCTTC.

This chain links TRBV25-1 with TRBJ1-1, with a tentative D call TRBD1 (5 bases). The germline V and J ends were trimmed by 1 base and 1 base, with 10 bases remaining between them. CDR1 MGHDK and CDR2 SYGVNS come from the germline V gene. This CDR3 is 15 amino acids long. CDR3 sequence reads: CASSEWSGTNTEAFF. CDR3 sequence (DNA): TGTGCCAGCAGTGAATGGTCAGGGACGAACACTGAAGCTTTCTTT.

This clonotype was seen repeatedly, ten times or more. The J gene is TRBJ1-2, the V gene TRBV7-2; 10 nucleotides agree with TRBD1. Losses at the gene ends were 4 bases for V and 8 bases for J; bases not matched to a gene: 4. This CDR3 is 13 amino acids long. Germline V lookup: CDR1 SGHTA, CDR2 FQGNSA. DNA of the CDR3: TGTGCCAGCAGCTCCGACAGGGGGCACGGCTACACCTTC. Translating it yields CASSSDRGHGYTF.

This clonotype was detected ten times or more. The chain links TRBV29-1 to TRBJ1-5; 7 bases are a match to TRBD1. CDR1 and CDR2 (germline): SQVTM, ANQGSEA. The CDR3 runs to 14 residues. The CDR3 region has the DNA TGCAACCCGGACAGGACCCTTTGGAGTCAGCCCCAGCATTTT. Protein sequence: CNPDRTLWSQPQHF.

This clonotype appeared a few times. The J gene is TRBJ1-2, the V gene TRBV7-9; D unclear. Germline V gene data show CDR1 as SEHNR and CDR2 as FQNEAQ (reference sequence). Trimming cost V 1 base and J 8 bases, with 11 bases left between them. The CDR3 is 13 residues long. The CDR3: CASSLEGRRGYTF. CDR3 DNA: TGTGCCAGCAGCTTAGAAGGGAGAAGGGGCTACACCTTC.

This clonotype has a count of ten or more. The rearrangement links TRBV20-1 to TRBJ1-2; a weak D match, TRBD1 (5 bases). The germline V and J ends were trimmed by 6 bases and 4 bases, with 24 bases remaining between them. In germline, CDR1 is DFQATT, CDR2 SNEGSKA (reference sequence). There are 16 residues in the CDR3. CDR3 loop: CSAQDASHPLFYGYTF. Here the CDR3 DNA reads TGCAGTGCACAGGACGCGAGTCACCCTCTATTCTATGGCTACACCTTC.

The rearrangement uses TRBV10-3 and TRBJ2-3, with D tentatively TRBD1 (5 bases). CDR1 is ENHRY, CDR2 SYGVKD, per germline. The CDR3 consists of 16 residues. V dropped 3 bases and J dropped 5 bases, with 18 bases sitting between them. This CDR3 is CAISDMVGPMGDTQYF. DNA for the CDR3: TGTGCCATCAGTGATATGGTGGGGCCAATGGGAGATACGCAGTATTTT.

This clonotype was seen a few times. The CDR3 is CSAISAEGGGRGEQFF. The CDR3 coding sequence is TGCAGTGCTATCTCCGCGGAGGGCGGGGGGCGCGGTGAGCAGTTCTTC. V gene TRBV20-1 combines with J gene TRBJ2-1; 8 bases agree with TRBD2. This CDR3 has 16 residues. V was pared by 4 bases and J by 9 bases, with 17 bases of the junction left unmatched. Germline CDR1 reads DFQATT; CDR2 reads SNEGSKA (reference sequence).

In its sample, this clonotype was seen many times. The chain carries TRBV12-3 or TRBV12-4 and TRBJ1-2, with 7 positions matching TRBD1. The V and J ends lost 7 bases and 2 bases, in that order; junction bases with no gene match: 10. The CDR3 has 15 amino acids. CDR3 loop: CASTYHRGGNYGYTF. The CDR3 nucleotides read TGTGCCAGCACCTACCACAGGGGCGGGAACTATGGCTACACCTTC.

The V call is TRBV6-1, the J call TRBJ2-3; 8 nucleotides align to TRBD1. The length of the CDR3 is 15 residues. The germline CDR1 and CDR2 sequences are MNHNS and SASEGT. V trimming: 7 bases; J trimming: 4 bases; junction bases outside the gene matches: 10. The CDR3 DNA follows: TGTGCCAGCATTTCGACAGGGGTGGCGGCAGATACGCAGTATTTT. Protein product: CASISTGVAADTQYF.